This T cell receptor beta chain was identified in a study of shared clonotypes between healthy human individuals. The wider study: CD4 naive and CD4 memory each took three plates per donor, while CD8 naive took two and CD8 memory one. The study's findings and limits: Relative to memory subsets, naive subsets generally showed larger estimated richness. Clonotypes not shared had lower generation probabilities than those common to all four donors. Despite large depth, rarefaction showed incomplete sorted-subset sequencing.

Concerning this clone itself: Antigen unknown.

Using immunoSEQ multiplex PCR, the repertoire was profiled, and TCRdb retains in-frame clones only, with some absent. Of 1.6 million or so clones in the sample, 95% to 97% are singletons; the top ten hold over 1%. Germline CDR1 reads KGHSH; CDR2 reads LQKENI. The V and J ends lost 3 bases and 6 bases respectively, with 15 bases between them. The CDR3 is 14 amino acids. The sequence was collected from a man younger than 40 in good health. Sequencing was carried out using naive CD4+ T cells sorted from blood. The subset here: CD45RA+ positively selected. This rearrangement joins TRBV18 to TRBJ2-7; D gene unclear. The CDR3 DNA sequence: TGTGCCAGCTCACCCTTCGAGCCGAGAGGCGAGCAGTACTTC. This translates into CASSPFEPRGEQYF.